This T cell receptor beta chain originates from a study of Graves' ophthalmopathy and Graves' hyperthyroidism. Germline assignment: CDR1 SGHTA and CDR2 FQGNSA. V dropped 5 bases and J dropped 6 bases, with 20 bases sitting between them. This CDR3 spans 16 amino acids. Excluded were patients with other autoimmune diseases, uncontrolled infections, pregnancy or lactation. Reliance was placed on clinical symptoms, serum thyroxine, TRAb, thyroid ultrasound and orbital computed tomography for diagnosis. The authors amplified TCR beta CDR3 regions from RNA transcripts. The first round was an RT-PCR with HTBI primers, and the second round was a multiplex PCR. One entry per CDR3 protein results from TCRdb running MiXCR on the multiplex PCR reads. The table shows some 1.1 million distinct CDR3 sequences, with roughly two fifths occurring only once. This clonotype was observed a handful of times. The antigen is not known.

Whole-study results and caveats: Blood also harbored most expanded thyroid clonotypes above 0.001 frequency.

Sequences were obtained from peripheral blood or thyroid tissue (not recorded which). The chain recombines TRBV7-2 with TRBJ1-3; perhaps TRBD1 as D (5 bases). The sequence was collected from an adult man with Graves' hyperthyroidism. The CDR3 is CASSLNPGPIVNTIYF. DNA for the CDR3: TGTGCCAGCAGCCTTAACCCGGGACCTATCGTAAACACCATATATTTT.